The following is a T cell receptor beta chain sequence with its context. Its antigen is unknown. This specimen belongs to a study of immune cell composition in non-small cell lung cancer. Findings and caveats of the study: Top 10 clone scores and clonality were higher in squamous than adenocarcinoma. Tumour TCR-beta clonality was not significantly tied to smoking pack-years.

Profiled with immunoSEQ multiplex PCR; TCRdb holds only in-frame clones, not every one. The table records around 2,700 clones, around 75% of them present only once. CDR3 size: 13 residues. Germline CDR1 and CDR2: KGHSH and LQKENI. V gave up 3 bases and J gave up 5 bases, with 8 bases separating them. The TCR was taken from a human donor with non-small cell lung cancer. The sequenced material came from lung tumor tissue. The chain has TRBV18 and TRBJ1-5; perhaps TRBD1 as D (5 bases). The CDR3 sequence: CASSPDRHQPQHF. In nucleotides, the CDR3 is TGTGCCAGCTCACCCGACAGACATCAGCCCCAGCATTTT.